The clone carrying this TCR beta chain was picked up a small number of times. Its antigen is unidentified. Per germline, CDR1 MNHEY and CDR2 SVGAGI. This CDR3 spans 15 amino acids. The ends were cut back, 5 bases at V and 2 bases at J, with 15 bases in the middle. TCRdb reanalysed the reads using MiXCR and keeps one entry per CDR3 protein. The sample contains roughly 69,000 distinct CDR3 sequences, 20% to 25% of which appear only once. This record comes from a study of T cell repertoires in cytomegalovirus infection. Whole-study context: As its CMV epitopes, the study selected recently identified HLA-C-restricted and well-studied HLA-B-restricted targets.

Broader study findings: Carriers of CMV plus the relevant HLA were identified by cumulative public TCR beta family frequency. Ex vivo, HLA-C-restricted CMV-specific TCR beta clonotypes prevailed over the rest of the response.

This sequence joins TRBV6-5 and TRBJ2-5, with D tentatively TRBD2 (5 bases). Sequenced material: CD8+ T cells from cultured PBMCs, taken from culture after CMV antigen stimulation. The sequence derives from a human donor in good health (CMV status not recorded). Some clones in this sample may be carry-over from other donors' samples. The CDR3 nucleotides are TGTGCCAGCAGTGGGATTCTGGGCGGGCAAGAGACCCAGTACTTC. It codes for CASSGILGGQETQYF.